This passage covers 5 T cell receptor beta chains from one sample sequenced in a study of Graves' ophthalmopathy and Graves' hyperthyroidism. Amplification of the TCR beta CDR3 regions used RNA transcripts (as template). After a first-round RT-PCR with HTBI primers, a second-round multiplex PCR was run. TCRdb reprocessed the multiplex PCR reads with MiXCR, giving one entry per CDR3 protein. The sample contains hundreds of thousands of distinct CDR3 sequences, approximately 22% of which appear only once. Sample: peripheral blood. The receptors originated from a woman younger than 30 with stable Graves' hyperthyroidism. Some clones in this sample may be carry-over from other donors' samples.

This clonotype turned up a few times. The V and J genes are TRBV14 and TRBJ2-5; either TRBD1 or TRBD2 may supply D (5 bases each). V was shortened by 1 base and J by 5 bases, with 11 bases between the two germline ends. Germline assignment: CDR1 SGHDN and CDR2 FVKESK. The CDR3 sequence is 14 residues long. CDR3 region: CASSQGGAWETQYF. The CDR3 DNA sequence: TGTGCCAGCAGCCAAGGAGGGGCTTGGGAGACCCAGTACTTC. Full variable domain (missing parts from reference TRBV14 and TRBJ2-5): EAGVTQFPSHSVIEKGQTVTLRCDPISGHDNLYWYRRVMGKEIKFLLHFVKESKQDESGMPNNRFLAERTGGTYSTLKVQPAELEDSGVYFCASSQGGAWETQYFGPGTRLLVL.

The rearrangement links TRBV6-1 to TRBJ1-6; 7 bases are a match to TRBD1. This CDR3 has 19 residues. CDR1 MNHNS and CDR2 SASEGT come from the germline V gene. Losses at the gene ends were 7 bases for V and 1 base for J; bases not matched to a gene: 16. This chain's CDR3 is CASNNPRQGVGSYNSPLHF. The CDR3 DNA reads TGTGCCAGCAACAACCCACGACAGGGAGTCGGATCCTATAATTCACCCCTCCACTTT.

There are many counts of this clonotype. The chain employs TRBV27 and TRBJ2-7; D may be TRBD1 (5 bases). The ends were cut back, 3 bases at V and 5 bases at J, with 14 bases in the middle. The germline CDR1 and CDR2 sequences are MNHEY and SMNVEV (reference sequence). The CDR3 consists of 14 residues. In DNA, the CDR3 is TGTGCCAGCAGTTTTAGTCAGGGCGGCCACGAGCAGTACTTC. It translates to CASSFSQGGHEQYF.

This clonotype has at least ten counts. The genes are TRBV19 and TRBJ1-6; no firm D call. The CDR3 consists of 15 residues. The V end lost 0 bases, the J end lost 7 bases, and 10 bases lay between the germline ends. In germline, CDR1 is LNHDA, CDR2 SQIVND (reference sequence). The CDR3 DNA sequence: TGTGCCAGTAGTATAGATGGCTGGGGAAATTCACCCCTCCACTTT. Translating gives CASSIDGWGNSPLHF. The full variable domain, with the rest looked up from reference TRBV19 and TRBJ1-6, is DGGITQSPKYLFRKEGQNVTLSCEQNLNHDAMYWYRQDPGQGLRLIYYSQIVNDFQKGDIAEGYSVSREKKESFPLTVTSAQKNPTAFYLCASSIDGWGNSPLHFGNGTRLTVT.

The table lists this clonotype with many counts. The V and J genes are TRBV20-1 and TRBJ1-1; D is uncertain. Germline lookup yields CDR1 DFQATT and CDR2 SNEGSKA (reference sequence). V was shortened by 3 bases and J by 2 bases, with 10 bases between the two germline ends. This CDR3 spans 13 amino acids. The DNA of the CDR3 is TGCAGTGCTAGGAGAAGGGATAACACTGAAGCTTTCTTT. Encoded protein: CSARRRDNTEAFF.